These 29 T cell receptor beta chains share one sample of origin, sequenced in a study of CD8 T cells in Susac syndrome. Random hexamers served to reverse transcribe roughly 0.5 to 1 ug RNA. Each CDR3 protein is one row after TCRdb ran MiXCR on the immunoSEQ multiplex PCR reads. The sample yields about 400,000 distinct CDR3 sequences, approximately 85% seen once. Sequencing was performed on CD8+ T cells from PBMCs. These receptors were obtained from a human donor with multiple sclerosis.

The CDR3 spells CASTSDTGELFF. CDR3 sequence (DNA): TGTGCCAGTACTAGTGACACCGGGGAGCTGTTTTTT. The J gene is TRBJ2-2, the V gene TRBV12-3 or TRBV12-4; TRBD2 might be the D (5 bases). This CDR3 contains 12 residues. Trimming took 9 bases from V and 3 from J, leaving 8 bases between them.

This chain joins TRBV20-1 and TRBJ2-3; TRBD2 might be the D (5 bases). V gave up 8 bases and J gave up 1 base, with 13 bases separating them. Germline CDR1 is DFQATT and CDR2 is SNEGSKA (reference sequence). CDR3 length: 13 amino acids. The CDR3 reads CSPWNGGTDTQYF. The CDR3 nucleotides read TGCAGTCCCTGGAACGGGGGCACAGATACGCAGTATTTT.

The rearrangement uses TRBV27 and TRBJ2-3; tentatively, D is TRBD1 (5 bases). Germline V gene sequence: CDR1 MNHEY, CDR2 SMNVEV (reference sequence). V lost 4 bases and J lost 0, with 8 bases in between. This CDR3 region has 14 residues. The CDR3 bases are TGTGCCAGCAGTTCGGACACCAGCACAGATACGCAGTATTTT. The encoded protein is CASSSDTSTDTQYF.

The CDR3, as DNA: TGTGCCAGCAGCGCTCCAGACACTTCGAACACTGAAGCTTTCTTT. Translating it yields CASSAPDTSNTEAFF. The chain is built from TRBV5-4 and TRBJ1-1; D not resolved. The CDR3 spans 15 residues. In germline, CDR1 is SGHNT, CDR2 YYREEE (reference sequence). Trimming shortened V by 4 bases and J by 1 base, and 14 bases separated the two germline ends.

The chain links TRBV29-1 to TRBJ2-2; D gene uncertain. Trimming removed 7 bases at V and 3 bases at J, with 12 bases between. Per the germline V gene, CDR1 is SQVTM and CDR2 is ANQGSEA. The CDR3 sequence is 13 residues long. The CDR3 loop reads CSARASDTGELFF. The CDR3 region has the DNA TGCAGCGCCCGGGCCTCAGACACCGGGGAGCTGTTTTTT.

The CDR3 is CASSEAVRGKDEQFF. The CDR3 coding sequence is TGTGCCAGCAGTGAAGCGGTAAGAGGGAAGGATGAGCAGTTCTTC. The chain links TRBV2 to TRBJ2-1; maybe TRBD2 (5 bases). This CDR3 has 15 amino acids. Germline V gene sequence: CDR1 SNHLY, CDR2 FYNNEI. V lost 0 bases and J 8 bases, leaving 14 bases between the germline ends.

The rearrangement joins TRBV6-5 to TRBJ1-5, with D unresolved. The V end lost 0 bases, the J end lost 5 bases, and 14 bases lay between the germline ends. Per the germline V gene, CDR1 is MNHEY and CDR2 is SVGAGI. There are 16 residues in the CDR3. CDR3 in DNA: TGTGCCAGCAGTTACTCTGCCAGAGGAAGCGATCAGCCCCAGCATTTT. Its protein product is CASSYSARGSDQPQHF.

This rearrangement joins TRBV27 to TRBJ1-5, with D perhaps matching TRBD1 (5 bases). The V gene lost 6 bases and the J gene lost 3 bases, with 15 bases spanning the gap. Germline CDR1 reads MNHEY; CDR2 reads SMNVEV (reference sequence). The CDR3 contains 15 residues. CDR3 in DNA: TGTGCCAGCAGCCCGTTCGGAGGGGACAATCAGCCCCAGCATTTT. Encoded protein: CASSPFGGDNQPQHF.

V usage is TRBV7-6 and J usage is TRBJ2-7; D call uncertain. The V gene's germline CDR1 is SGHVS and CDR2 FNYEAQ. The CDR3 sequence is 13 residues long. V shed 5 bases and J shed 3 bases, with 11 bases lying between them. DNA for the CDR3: TGTGCCAGCAGCGCGTGGAAGGACTACGAGCAGTACTTC. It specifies CASSAWKDYEQYF. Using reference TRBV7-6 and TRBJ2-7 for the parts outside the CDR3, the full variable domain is GAGVSQSPRYKVTKRGQDVALRCDPISGHVSLYWYRQALGQGPEFLTYFNYEAQQDKSGLPNDRFSAERPEGSISTLTIQRTEQRDSAMYRCASSAWKDYEQYFGPGTRLTVT.

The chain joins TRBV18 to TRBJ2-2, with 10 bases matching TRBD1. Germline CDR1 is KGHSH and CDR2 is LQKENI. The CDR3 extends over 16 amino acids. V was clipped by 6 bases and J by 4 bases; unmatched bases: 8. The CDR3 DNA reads TGTGCCAGCTCCCCTGGGACAGGGGTGTCCACCGGGGAGCTGTTTTTT. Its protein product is CASSPGTGVSTGELFF. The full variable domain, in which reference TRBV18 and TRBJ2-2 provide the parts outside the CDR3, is NAGVMQNPRHLVRRRGQEARLRCSPMKGHSHVYWYRQLPEEGLKFMVYLQKENIIDESGMPKERFSAEFPKEGPSILRIQQVVRGDSAAYFCASSPGTGVSTGELFFGEGSRLTVL.

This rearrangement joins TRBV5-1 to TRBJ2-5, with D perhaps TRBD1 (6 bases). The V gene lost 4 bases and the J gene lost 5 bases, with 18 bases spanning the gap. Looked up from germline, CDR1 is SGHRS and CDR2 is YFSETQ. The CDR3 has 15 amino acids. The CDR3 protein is CASSLLLQGSETQYF. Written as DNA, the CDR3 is TGCGCCAGCAGCCTTCTTCTACAGGGATCGGAGACCCAGTACTTC.

CDR3 in DNA: TGTGCCAGCAGCGTAGGACAGGGATTATACTATGGCTACACCTTC. Translating gives CASSVGQGLYYGYTF. The chain carries TRBV9 and TRBJ1-2; 7 bases align to TRBD1. Germline assignment: CDR1 SGDLS and CDR2 YYNGEE. Trimming at V came to 0 bases and at J to 3 bases, leaving 5 bases not matched to a gene. The CDR3 has 15 residues.

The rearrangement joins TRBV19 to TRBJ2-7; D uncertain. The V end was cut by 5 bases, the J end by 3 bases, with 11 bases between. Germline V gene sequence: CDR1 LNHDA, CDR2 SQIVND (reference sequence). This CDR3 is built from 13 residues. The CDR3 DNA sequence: TGTGCCAGTAGTCAAGCGAACTACTACGAGCAGTACTTC. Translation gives CASSQANYYEQYF.

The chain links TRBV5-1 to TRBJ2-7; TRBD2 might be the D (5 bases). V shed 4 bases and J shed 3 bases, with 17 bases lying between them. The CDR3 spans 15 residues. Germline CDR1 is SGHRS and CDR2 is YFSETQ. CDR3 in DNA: TGCGCCAGCAGCCCCCCGGCCCCTGAGGGCTACGAGCAGTACTTC. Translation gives CASSPPAPEGYEQYF.

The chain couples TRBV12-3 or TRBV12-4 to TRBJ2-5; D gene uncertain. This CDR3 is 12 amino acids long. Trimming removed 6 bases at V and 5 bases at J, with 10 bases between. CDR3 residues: CASSQSPETQYF. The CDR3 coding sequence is TGTGCCAGCAGCCAAAGCCCTGAGACCCAGTACTTC.

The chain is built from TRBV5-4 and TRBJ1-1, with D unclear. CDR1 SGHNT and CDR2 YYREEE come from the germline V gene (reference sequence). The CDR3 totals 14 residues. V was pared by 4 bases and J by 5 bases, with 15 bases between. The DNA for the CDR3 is TGTGCCAGCAGCCCCCTTGAAGGGTTGACTGAAGCTTTCTTT. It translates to CASSPLEGLTEAFF.

The CDR3 DNA reads as TGTGCCAGTAGTCCTGAGGGGACAGGGAGCTACGAGCAGTACTTC. As protein: CASSPEGTGSYEQYF. The J gene is TRBJ2-7, the V gene TRBV19, with 9 bases identical to TRBD1. Germline CDR1 LNHDA, CDR2 SQIVND (reference sequence). The CDR3 contains 15 residues. V trimming: 5 bases; J trimming: 3 bases; junction bases outside the gene matches: 8.

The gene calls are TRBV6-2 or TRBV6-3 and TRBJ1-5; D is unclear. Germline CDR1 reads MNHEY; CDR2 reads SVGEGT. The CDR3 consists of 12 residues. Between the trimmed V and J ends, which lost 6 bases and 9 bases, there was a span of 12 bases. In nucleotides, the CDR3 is TGTGCCAGCAGCCCTCTCGGTCCGCCCCAGCATTTT. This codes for CASSPLGPPQHF.

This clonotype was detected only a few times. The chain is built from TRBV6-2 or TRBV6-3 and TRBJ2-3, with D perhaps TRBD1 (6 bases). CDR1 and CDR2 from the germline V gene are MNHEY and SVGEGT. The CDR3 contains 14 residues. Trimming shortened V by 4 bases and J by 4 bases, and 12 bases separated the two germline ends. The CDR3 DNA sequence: TGTGCCAGCAGTTCACACAGGGTTGCAGATACGCAGTATTTT. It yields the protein CASSSHRVADTQYF.

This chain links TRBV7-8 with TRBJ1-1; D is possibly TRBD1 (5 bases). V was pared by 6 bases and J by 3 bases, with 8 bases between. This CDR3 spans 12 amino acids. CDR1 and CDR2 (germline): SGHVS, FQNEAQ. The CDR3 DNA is TGTGCCAGCAGGGGGGATGACACTGAAGCTTTCTTT. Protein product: CASRGDDTEAFF.

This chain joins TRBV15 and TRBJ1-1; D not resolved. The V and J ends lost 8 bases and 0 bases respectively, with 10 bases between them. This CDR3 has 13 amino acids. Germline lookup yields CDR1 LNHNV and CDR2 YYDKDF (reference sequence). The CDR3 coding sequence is TGTGCCACCGGTGACGGGATGAACACTGAAGCTTTCTTT. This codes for CATGDGMNTEAFF.

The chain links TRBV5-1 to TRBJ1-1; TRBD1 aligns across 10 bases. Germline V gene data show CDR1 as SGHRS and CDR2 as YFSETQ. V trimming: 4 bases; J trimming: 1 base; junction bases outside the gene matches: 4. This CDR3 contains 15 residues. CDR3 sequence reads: CASSSRQGANTEAFF. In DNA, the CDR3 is TGCGCCAGCAGCAGTAGACAGGGGGCGAACACTGAAGCTTTCTTT.

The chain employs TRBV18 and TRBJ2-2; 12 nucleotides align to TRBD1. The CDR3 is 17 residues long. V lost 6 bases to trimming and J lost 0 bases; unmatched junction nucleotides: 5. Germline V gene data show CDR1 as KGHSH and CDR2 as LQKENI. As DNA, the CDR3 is TGTGCCAGCTCGCCGGGACAGGGGGCGACGAACACCGGGGAGCTGTTTTTT. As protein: CASSPGQGATNTGELFF. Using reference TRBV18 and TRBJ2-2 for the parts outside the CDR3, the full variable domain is NAGVMQNPRHLVRRRGQEARLRCSPMKGHSHVYWYRQLPEEGLKFMVYLQKENIIDESGMPKERFSAEFPKEGPSILRIQQVVRGDSAAYFCASSPGQGATNTGELFFGEGSRLTVL.

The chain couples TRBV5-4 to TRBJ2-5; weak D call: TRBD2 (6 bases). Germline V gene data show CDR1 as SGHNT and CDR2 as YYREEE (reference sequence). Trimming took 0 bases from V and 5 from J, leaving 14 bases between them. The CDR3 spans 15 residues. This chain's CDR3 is CASSLGGLLRETQYF. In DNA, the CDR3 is TGTGCCAGCAGCTTGGGGGGACTTCTGCGGGAGACCCAGTACTTC.

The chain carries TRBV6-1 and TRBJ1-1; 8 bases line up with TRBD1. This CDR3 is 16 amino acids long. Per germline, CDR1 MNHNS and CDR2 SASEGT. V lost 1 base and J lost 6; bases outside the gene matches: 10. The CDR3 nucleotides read TGTGCCAGCAGTGAAGAGGAGGACAGGGCGTCGGCTGAAGCTTTCTTT. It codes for CASSEEEDRASAEAFF.

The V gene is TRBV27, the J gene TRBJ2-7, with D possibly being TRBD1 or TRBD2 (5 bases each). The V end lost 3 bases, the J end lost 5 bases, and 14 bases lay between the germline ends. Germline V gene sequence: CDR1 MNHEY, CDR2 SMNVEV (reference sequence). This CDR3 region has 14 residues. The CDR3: CASSFGALNDEQYF. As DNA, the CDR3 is TGTGCCAGCAGTTTCGGGGCGTTGAACGACGAGCAGTACTTC.

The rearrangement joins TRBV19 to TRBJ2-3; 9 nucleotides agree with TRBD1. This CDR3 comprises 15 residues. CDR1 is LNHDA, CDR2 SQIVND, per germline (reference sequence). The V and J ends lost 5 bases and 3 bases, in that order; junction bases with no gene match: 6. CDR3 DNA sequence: TGTGCCAGTAGTCCCTGGGACAGGGAAACAGATACGCAGTATTTT. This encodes CASSPWDRETDTQYF. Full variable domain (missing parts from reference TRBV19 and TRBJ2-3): DGGITQSPKYLFRKEGQNVTLSCEQNLNHDAMYWYRQDPGQGLRLIYYSQIVNDFQKGDIAEGYSVSREKKESFPLTVTSAQKNPTAFYLCASSPWDRETDTQYFGPGTRLTVL.

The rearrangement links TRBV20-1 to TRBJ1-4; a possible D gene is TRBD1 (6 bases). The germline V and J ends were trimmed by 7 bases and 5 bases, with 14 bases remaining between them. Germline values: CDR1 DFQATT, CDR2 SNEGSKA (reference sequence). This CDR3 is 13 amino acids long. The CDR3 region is CSVPTGPNEKLFF. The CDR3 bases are TGCAGTGTCCCAACAGGGCCAAATGAAAAACTGTTTTTT.

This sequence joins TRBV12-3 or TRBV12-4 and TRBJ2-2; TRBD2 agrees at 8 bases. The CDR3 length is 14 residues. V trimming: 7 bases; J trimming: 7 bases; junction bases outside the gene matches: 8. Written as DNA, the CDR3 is TGTGCCAGCAATCAAGCGGGAGCGGGCGGGGAGCTGTTTTTT. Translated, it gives CASNQAGAGGELFF.